This entry features one T cell receptor beta chain sequence. Its target is unknown. The sample originates from a study of CD8+ T cells in alopecia areata. Findings and caveats of the study: In patients, TCRs were shared less clearly than in mice, and HLA may possibly be involved.

cDNA prepared by RNA extraction and subsequent reverse transcription served as the template for sequencing. The table came from immunoSEQ multiplex PCR; TCRdb's copy has only in-frame clones and leaves some out. Of 150,000 to 200,000 clones in the sample, about 60% were seen once. The CDR3 is 16 residues long. The germline V gene has CDR1 GTSNPN and CDR2 SVGIG (reference sequence). V gave up 5 bases and J gave up 2 bases, with 21 bases separating them. The rearrangement links TRBV30 to TRBJ2-5, with unresolved D. The origin of this receptor is a human donor in good health. Input material: CD4+ T cells sorted from blood. In DNA form, the CDR3 reads TGTGCCTGGTATCTCGTCGTAAGCATACTACAAGAGACCCAGTACTTC. Translation gives CAWYLVVSILQETQYF.